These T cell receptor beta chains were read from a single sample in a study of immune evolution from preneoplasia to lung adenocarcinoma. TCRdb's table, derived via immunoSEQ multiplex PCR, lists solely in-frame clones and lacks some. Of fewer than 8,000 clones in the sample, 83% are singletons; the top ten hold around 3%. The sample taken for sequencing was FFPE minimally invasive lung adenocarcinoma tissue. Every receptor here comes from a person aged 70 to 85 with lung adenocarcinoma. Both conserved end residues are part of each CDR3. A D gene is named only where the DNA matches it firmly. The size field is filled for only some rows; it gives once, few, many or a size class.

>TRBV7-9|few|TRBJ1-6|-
TGTGCCAGCAGCTTGGGGAATTCACCCCTCCACTTT
CASSLGNSPLHF
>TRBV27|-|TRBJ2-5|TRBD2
TGTGCCAGCAGTCGCGGACTAGCGGGAGGGGAGACCCAGTACTTC
CASSRGLAGGETQYF
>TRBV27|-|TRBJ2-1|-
TGTGCCAGCAGTCCACGGGCACAGGCACCTAATGAGCAGTTCTTC
CASSPRAQAPNEQFF
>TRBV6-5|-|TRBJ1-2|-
TGTGCCAGCAGCCCCTCCGGGGTCCACTATGGCTACACCTTC
CASSPSGVHYGYTF
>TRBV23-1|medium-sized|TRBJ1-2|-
TGCGCCAGCGGCCTACTCCGCGGCCATGGCTACACCTTC
CASGLLRGHGYTF
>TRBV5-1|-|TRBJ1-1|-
TGCGCCAGCAGCTTAGGGATGAACACTGAAGCTTTCTTT
CASSLGMNTEAFF
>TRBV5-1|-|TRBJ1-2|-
TGCGCCAGCAGCTTGGTTCGGGATTCCTATGGCTACACCTTC
CASSLVRDSYGYTF
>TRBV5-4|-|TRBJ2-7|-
TGTGCCAGCAGTATGGGAGCGGGCCCCTCCTACGAGCAGTACTTC
CASSMGAGPSYEQYF
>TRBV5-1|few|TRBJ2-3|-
TGCGCCAGCAGTCAACCGGGACACCCTAGCACAGATACGCAGTATTTT
CASSQPGHPSTDTQYF
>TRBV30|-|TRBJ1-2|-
TGTGCCTGGAGTATTACCGGCTCCAACTATGGCCACACCTTC
CAWSITGSNYGHTF
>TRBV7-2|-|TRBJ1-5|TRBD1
TGTGCCAGCAGCCCGGACAGGGGTAGCAATCAGCCCCAGCATTTT
CASSPDRGSNQPQHF
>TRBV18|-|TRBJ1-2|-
TGTGCCAGCTCACCACCGGGGGAAAGCTATGGCTACACCTTC
CASSPPGESYGYTF
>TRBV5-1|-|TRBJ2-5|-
TGCGCCAGCAGCTTGGTGTTAGGTGGAGAGACCCAGTACTTC
CASSLVLGGETQYF
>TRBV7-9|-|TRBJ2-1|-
TGTGCCAGCAGCTGGGCCCCCGGGACTTCCCTCTTCAATGAGCAGTTCTTC
CASSWAPGTSLFNEQFF